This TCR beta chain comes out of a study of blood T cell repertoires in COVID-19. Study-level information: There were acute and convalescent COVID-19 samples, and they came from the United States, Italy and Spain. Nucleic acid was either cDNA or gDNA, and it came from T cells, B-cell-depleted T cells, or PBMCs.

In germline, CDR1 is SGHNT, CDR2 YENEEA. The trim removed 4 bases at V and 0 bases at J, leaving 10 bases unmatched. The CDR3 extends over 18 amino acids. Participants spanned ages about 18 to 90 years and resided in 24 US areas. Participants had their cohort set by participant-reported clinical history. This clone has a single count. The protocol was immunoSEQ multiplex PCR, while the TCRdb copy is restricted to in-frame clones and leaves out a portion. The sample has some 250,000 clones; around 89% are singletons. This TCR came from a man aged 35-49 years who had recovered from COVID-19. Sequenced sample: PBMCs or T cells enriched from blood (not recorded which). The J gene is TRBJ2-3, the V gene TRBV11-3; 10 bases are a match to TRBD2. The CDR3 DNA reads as TGTGCCAGCAGCTATCTAGCGGGGGCTCTTCCTAGCACAGATACGCAGTATTTT. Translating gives CASSYLAGALPSTDTQYF. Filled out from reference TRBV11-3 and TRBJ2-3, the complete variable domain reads EAGVVQSPRYKIIEKKQPVAFWCNPISGHNTLYWYLQNLGQGPELLIRYENEEAVDDSQLPKDRFSAERLKGVDSTLKIQPAELGDSAVYLCASSYLAGALPSTDTQYFGPGTRLTVL.